This TCR beta chain is drawn from a study of Graves' ophthalmopathy and Graves' hyperthyroidism. About the research overall: At initial diagnosis, peripheral blood was obtained, and this preceded any treatment.

Researchers took RNA transcripts and amplified TCR beta CDR3 regions from them. Second-round multiplex PCR followed a first-round RT-PCR using HTBI primers. TCRdb recomputed calls from the multiplex PCR reads with MiXCR, one row per CDR3 protein. The profile shows just over 600,000 distinct CDR3 sequences, approximately 22% of them singletons. In its sample, this clonotype was seen many times. By definition, stable hyperthyroidism involved no ophthalmopathy within 18 months of follow-up. No donor had other autoimmune disease, uncontrolled infection, pregnancy or lactation. PBMCs were isolated from a roughly 10 ml sample of fresh peripheral blood. The V and J ends lost 2 bases and 4 bases respectively, with 11 bases between them. The V gene's germline CDR1 is MGHDK and CDR2 SYGVNS. CDR3 length: 14 amino acids.

The gene calls are TRBV25-1 and TRBJ1-2; TRBD1 is a possible D gene (5 bases). The sample was peripheral blood. The receptor's source is a young woman with stable Graves' hyperthyroidism. Some clones in this sample may be carry-over from other donors' samples. The DNA of the CDR3 is TGTGCCAGCAGTGAACCCGGGACGGTCTATGGCTACACCTTC. It codes for CASSEPGTVYGYTF.